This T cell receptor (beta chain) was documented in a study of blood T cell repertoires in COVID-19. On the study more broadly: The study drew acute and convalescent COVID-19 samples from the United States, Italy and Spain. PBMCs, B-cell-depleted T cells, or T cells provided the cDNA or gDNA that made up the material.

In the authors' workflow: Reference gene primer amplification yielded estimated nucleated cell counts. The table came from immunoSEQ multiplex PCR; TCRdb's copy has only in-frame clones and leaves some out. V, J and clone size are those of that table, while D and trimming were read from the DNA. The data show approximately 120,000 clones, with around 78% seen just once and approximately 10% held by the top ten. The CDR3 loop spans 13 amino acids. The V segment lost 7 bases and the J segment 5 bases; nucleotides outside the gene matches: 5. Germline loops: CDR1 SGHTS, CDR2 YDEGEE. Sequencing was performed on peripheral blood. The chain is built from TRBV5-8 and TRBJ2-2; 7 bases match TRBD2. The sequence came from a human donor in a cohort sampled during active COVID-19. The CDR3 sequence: CASGRGLTGELFF. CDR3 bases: TGTGCCAGCGGGCGGGGACTAACCGGGGAGCTGTTTTTT.